The rows below give T cell receptor beta chains drawn from one sample of a study of T cell clones after liver transplantation. The assay was immunoSEQ multiplex PCR, and TCRdb's table has in-frame clones only and misses some. The sample lists about 70,000 clones, 80% seen once, with approximately 0.8% in the top ten. The source material was CD4+ T cells from blood, sampled 12 months after liver transplant. Receptor source: a human patient who received a liver transplant. A subset of T cells may come from the graft donor. The CDR3 runs from the conserved cysteine through the conserved F or W. D genes are given only for firm matches. Clone size is stated in some rows and not others, as once, few, many or a class when expanded.

D gene,V gene,clone size,J gene,CDR3 protein,CDR3 DNA
TRBD2,TRBV11-2,.,TRBJ2-1,CASGLRASGRGAYNEQFF,TGTGCCAGCGGGCTCAGGGCTAGCGGGAGGGGGGCCTACAATGAGCAGTTCTTC
.,TRBV4-1,.,TRBJ1-5,CASSPGGQPQHF,TGCGCCAGCAGCCCCGGGGGTCAGCCCCAGCATTTT
TRBD1,TRBV6-6,.,TRBJ1-2,CASSSPPGQGNYGYTF,TGTGCCAGCAGTTCCCCCCCGGGACAGGGGAACTATGGCTACACCTTC
TRBD1,TRBV10-3,.,TRBJ2-1,CAISGQGGDNEQFF,TGTGCCATCAGTGGACAGGGGGGAGACAATGAGCAGTTCTTC
TRBD1,TRBV28,.,TRBJ2-5,CASSPSGQGRETQYF,TGTGCCAGCAGTCCCTCCGGACAGGGCCGAGAGACCCAGTACTTC
.,TRBV7-2,.,TRBJ1-3,CASSLEAVGNTIYF,TGTGCCAGCAGCTTAGAAGCCGTGGGAAACACCATATATTTT
TRBD2,TRBV7-9,.,TRBJ2-7,CASSETLAGGYEQYF,TGTGCCAGCAGCGAAACACTAGCGGGAGGGTACGAGCAGTACTTC
TRBD1,TRBV7-9,.,TRBJ2-1,CASSSSSTGSYNEQFF,TGTGCCAGCAGCTCCAGTTCGACAGGGTCCTACAATGAGCAGTTCTTC
.,TRBV7-7,.,TRBJ2-2,CASRLRRGAGELFF,TGTGCCAGCAGACTACGGCGGGGAGCCGGGGAGCTGTTTTTT
TRBD2,TRBV27,.,TRBJ2-5,CASSFFLAGRETQYF,TGTGCCAGCAGTTTTTTCCTAGCGGGTAGGGAGACCCAGTACTTC
.,TRBV4-1,once,TRBJ1-3,CASSHPLRSGNTIYF,TGCGCCAGCAGCCATCCTTTACGTTCTGGAAACACCATATATTTT
.,TRBV5-1,.,TRBJ2-2,CASSRQANTGELFF,TGCGCCAGCAGCCGACAGGCTAACACCGGGGAGCTGTTTTTT
.,TRBV6-1,.,TRBJ2-7,CSDFISYEQYF,TGTTCAGATTTTATCTCCTACGAGCAGTACTTC
.,TRBV10-3,.,TRBJ1-1,CATGRDPPNTEAFF,TGTGCCACCGGCAGGGACCCTCCGAACACTGAAGCTTTCTTT
.,TRBV5-1,few,TRBJ1-1,CASSGVSSEAFF,TGCGCCAGCAGTGGGGTATCTAGTGAAGCTTTCTTT
.,TRBV28,.,TRBJ1-2,CASSLLGGSNYGYTF,TGTGCCAGCAGTTTATTGGGCGGATCTAACTATGGCTACACCTTC
.,TRBV19,.,TRBJ2-4,CASSIRGQGSLTKNIQYF,TGTGCCAGTAGTATACGCGGCCAGGGAAGTTTAACCAAAAACATTCAGTACTTC
.,TRBV2,few,TRBJ2-5,CASSVLETQYF,TGTGCCAGCAGTGTGCTCGAGACCCAGTACTTC
TRBD2,TRBV2,few,TRBJ2-7,CASSEFRIGGRKSHEQYF,TGTGCCAGCAGTGAATTTCGGATTGGCGGGAGGAAGTCCCACGAGCAGTACTTC
.,TRBV7-3,.,TRBJ2-2,CASSLGGRVVTGELFF,TGTGCCAGCAGCCTAGGCGGCAGGGTAGTCACCGGGGAGCTGTTTTTT
.,TRBV28,.,TRBJ1-2,CASSLNLGGYTF,TGTGCCAGCAGTTTAAATCTGGGTGGCTACACCTTC
.,TRBV27,.,TRBJ2-5,CASSLNGRGAQYF,TGTGCCAGCAGTTTAAATGGCCGTGGGGCCCAGTACTTC
TRBD1,TRBV7-9,.,TRBJ1-2,CASSLKAGGSGYTF,TGTGCCAGCAGCTTAAAGGCAGGGGGCTCTGGCTACACCTTC
.,TRBV6-5,.,TRBJ2-5,CASSYQAGGSETQYF,TGTGCCAGCAGTTACCAAGCGGGTGGGTCAGAGACCCAGTACTTC
TRBD1,TRBV30,.,TRBJ2-3,CAWSIEGQSSTDTQYF,TGTGCCTGGAGTATCGAGGGACAGTCTAGCACAGATACGCAGTATTTT
.,TRBV21-1,few,TRBJ1-2,CASSNGAGGGYTF,TGTGCCAGCAGCAACGGGGCAGGGGGTGGCTACACCTTC